Listed below are T cell receptor beta chains from one sample, sequenced in a study of T cell repertoires in cytomegalovirus infection. TCRdb recomputed calls from the reads with MiXCR, one row per CDR3 protein. Of fewer than 300,000 distinct CDR3 sequences listed, under 30% are singletons. What was sequenced was PBMCs. These receptor sequences come from a human donor in good health (CMV status not recorded). Some clones in this sample may be carry-over from other donors' samples. Each CDR3 is given with its conserved first and last residue. A D gene is named only where the DNA matches it firmly. Size tells how often a clone was seen (once, few, many) or the class of an expanded clone, and some rows leave it out.

>TRBV7-6|TRBD2|TRBJ2-1|NA
CASSLAIAGEQFF
TGTGCCAGCAGCTTAGCAATAGCGGGAGAGCAGTTCTTC
>TRBV5-1|NA|TRBJ2-7|NA
CASSLQGTHEQYF
TGCGCCAGCAGCTTACAGGGAACCCACGAGCAGTACTTC
>TRBV7-9|NA|TRBJ2-7|NA
CASSPFGTGTTYEQYF
TGTGCCAGCAGCCCCTTCGGGACGGGGACCACCTACGAGCAGTACTTC
>TRBV23-1|NA|TRBJ2-4|few
CADLRQELAKNIQYF
TGCGCCGACCTCAGACAGGAACTAGCCAAAAACATTCAGTACTTC
>TRBV6-4|NA|TRBJ2-4|few
CATMLEGFFKNIQYF
TGTGCCACGATGCTTGAAGGGTTTTTCAAAAACATTCAGTACTTC
>TRBV7-2|TRBD1|TRBJ2-7|NA
CASSLVGTGGMSYEQYF
TGTGCCAGCAGCTTAGTCGGGACAGGGGGCATGAGCTACGAGCAGTACTTC
>TRBV6-5|TRBD1|TRBJ1-5|NA
CASRSRAGGFQPQHF
TGTGCCAGCAGGTCTAGAGCAGGGGGCTTTCAGCCCCAGCATTTT
>TRBV20-1|NA|TRBJ1-5|NA
CSARDRQGSYSNQPQHF
TGCAGTGCTAGAGATCGGCAGGGTAGTTATAGCAATCAGCCCCAGCATTTT
>TRBV10-3|TRBD2|TRBJ2-1|NA
CAISLAGGNEQFF
TGTGCCATCAGCCTGGCCGGGGGGAATGAGCAGTTCTTC
>TRBV7-2|TRBD1|TRBJ2-7|NA
CASSFRTGIYEQYF
TGTGCCAGCAGCTTCCGGACAGGGATATACGAGCAGTACTTC
>TRBV4-1|NA|TRBJ2-3|few
CASSEGIADTQYF
TGCGCCAGCAGCGAGGGGATAGCAGATACGCAGTATTTT
>TRBV29-1|NA|TRBJ1-5|few
CSVQVADQPQHF
TGCAGCGTACAGGTTGCGGATCAGCCCCAGCATTTT
>TRBV2|NA|TRBJ2-1|NA
CASGPGWRTGHNEQFF
TGTGCCAGCGGCCCGGGATGGCGAACAGGTCACAATGAGCAGTTCTTC
>TRBV7-6|TRBD2|TRBJ2-1|few
CASSWASGRANEQFF
TGTGCCAGCAGCTGGGCTAGCGGGAGGGCCAATGAGCAGTTCTTC
>TRBV7-2|TRBD1|TRBJ1-2|many
CASGTGNSGYTF
TGTGCCAGCGGGACAGGGAATTCCGGCTACACCTTC
>TRBV4-1|NA|TRBJ2-7|NA
CASSQGTDFYEQYF
TGCGCCAGCAGCCAAGGGACAGACTTCTACGAGCAGTACTTC
>TRBV20-1|NA|TRBJ1-2|NA
CTTGGTSGYGYTF
TGCACCACGGGGGGCACCTCAGGCTATGGCTACACCTTC
>TRBV12-3/TRBV12-4|NA|TRBJ2-2|NA
CATTPGSTGELFF
TGTGCCACCACACCCGGCTCCACCGGGGAGCTGTTTTTT
>TRBV20-1|TRBD2|TRBJ2-5|NA
CSAPTSVSETQYF
TGCAGTGCTCCGACTAGCGTATCAGAGACCCAGTACTTC
>TRBV20-1|NA|TRBJ2-7|few
CSAEGALYEQYF
TGCAGCGCCGAGGGAGCCCTCTACGAGCAGTACTTC
>TRBV28|TRBD2|TRBJ2-1|few
CASSPIGLAGINEQFF
TGTGCCAGCAGCCCTATCGGACTAGCGGGGATCAATGAGCAGTTCTTC
>TRBV28|TRBD1|TRBJ2-2|few
CASTGGNTGELFF
TGTGCCAGCACAGGGGGGAACACCGGGGAGCTGTTTTTT
>TRBV5-1|NA|TRBJ2-7|NA
CASSLDGAPSEQYF
TGCGCCAGCAGCTTGGACGGGGCCCCGTCGGAGCAGTACTTC
>TRBV6-1|TRBD1|TRBJ2-1|NA
CASSLRQGNEQFF
TGTGCCAGCAGTTTAAGACAGGGCAATGAGCAGTTCTTC
>TRBV7-2|NA|TRBJ1-1|NA
CASSLVKEVFF
TGTGCCAGCAGCTTAGTCAAGGAAGTTTTCTTT
>TRBV25-1|NA|TRBJ1-2|few
CASSEAGNYGYTF
TGTGCCAGCAGTGAAGCCGGTAACTATGGCTACACCTTC
>TRBV2|NA|TRBJ2-3|NA
CASSKGSTADTQYF
TGTGCCAGCAGTAAGGGTTCTACAGCAGATACGCAGTATTTT
>TRBV24-1|NA|TRBJ2-1|many
CATSSGVNEQFF
TGTGCCACCAGTTCAGGGGTGAATGAGCAGTTCTTC
>TRBV6-5|NA|TRBJ1-1|NA
CASSYGPLEAFF
TGTGCCAGCAGTTACGGGCCGCTAGAAGCTTTCTTT
>TRBV6-1|TRBD2|TRBJ2-7|few
CASSPIAGGLNEQYF
TGTGCCAGCAGCCCAATAGCGGGGGGGCTTAACGAGCAGTACTTC
>TRBV28|NA|TRBJ2-7|many
CASESSYEQYF
TGTGCCAGCGAAAGCTCCTACGAGCAGTACTTC
>TRBV7-2|NA|TRBJ1-5|many
CASGFTSNQPQHF
TGTGCCAGCGGATTTACCTCCAATCAGCCCCAGCATTTT
>TRBV12-3/TRBV12-4|NA|TRBJ2-2|NA
CASSSGRTSNTGELFF
TGTGCCAGCAGTTCCGGACGGACTTCGAACACCGGGGAGCTGTTTTTT
>TRBV7-9|TRBD2|TRBJ2-7|NA
CASSSNRLAGNYEQYF
TGTGCCAGCAGCTCAAATCGACTAGCGGGGAACTACGAGCAGTACTTC
>TRBV24-1|NA|TRBJ1-1|NA
CATSDSETGNTEAFF
TGTGCCACCAGTGATTCCGAGACAGGGAACACTGAAGCTTTCTTT
>TRBV6-2/TRBV6-3|NA|TRBJ1-5|NA
CASNRGGPRSNQPQHF
TGTGCCAGCAACCGAGGGGGACCCCGTAGCAATCAGCCCCAGCATTTT
>TRBV11-3|TRBD2|TRBJ2-1|few
CASSLVAGGHEQFF
TGTGCCAGCAGCTTGGTAGCGGGAGGGCATGAGCAGTTCTTC
>TRBV12-3/TRBV12-4|TRBD2|TRBJ2-1|few
CASSRAGTYNEQFF
TGTGCCAGCAGCCGAGCGGGGACCTACAATGAGCAGTTCTTC
>TRBV11-3|NA|TRBJ2-1|many
CASSLGPVGNEQFF
TGTGCCAGCAGCTTAGGGCCAGTCGGCAATGAGCAGTTCTTC
>TRBV28|NA|TRBJ2-1|NA
CASEGQINEQFF
TGTGCCAGCGAAGGACAGATCAATGAGCAGTTCTTC
>TRBV7-2|TRBD1|TRBJ2-4|many
CASSLVQGAENIQYF
TGTGCCAGCAGCTTAGTACAGGGGGCCGAAAACATTCAGTACTTC
>TRBV20-1|TRBD2|TRBJ2-1|NA
CSARDPSGYNEQFF
TGCAGTGCTAGAGATCCTAGCGGGTACAATGAGCAGTTCTTC
>TRBV6-1|TRBD1|TRBJ2-2|few
CASSEELGQGWRPNTGELFF
TGTGCCAGCAGTGAAGAATTGGGACAGGGATGGCGTCCGAACACCGGGGAGCTGTTTTTT
>TRBV10-3|NA|TRBJ2-3|NA
CAVAAGVSTDTQYF
TGTGCCGTCGCTGCAGGTGTTAGCACAGATACGCAGTATTTT
>TRBV15|TRBD2|TRBJ2-1|NA
CATSSPGRVGGEQFF
TGTGCCACCAGTTCCCCGGGGAGGGTGGGTGGTGAGCAGTTCTTC
>TRBV7-8|NA|TRBJ2-2|few
CASSPRGQATTGELFF
TGTGCCAGCAGCCCCCGGGGTCAGGCCACTACCGGGGAGCTGTTTTTT
>TRBV20-1|NA|TRBJ2-5|NA
CSARRAKETQYF
TGCAGTGCTAGGCGGGCGAAAGAGACCCAGTACTTC
>TRBV29-1|NA|TRBJ2-7|NA
CSVASPTYEQYF
TGCAGCGTTGCATCACCTACCTACGAGCAGTACTTC
>TRBV5-1|NA|TRBJ1-1|NA
CASSLEGPKLNTEAFF
TGCGCCAGCAGCTTGGAGGGACCTAAACTGAACACTGAAGCTTTCTTT
>TRBV12-3/TRBV12-4|NA|TRBJ2-1|few
CASSLGMGGEQFF
NA
>TRBV20-1|NA|TRBJ2-2|few
CSAIRDSNTGELFF
TGCAGTGCTATACGGGATTCGAACACCGGGGAGCTGTTTTTT
>TRBV11-2|NA|TRBJ2-3|many
CASSTEPGPPPTQYF
TGTGCCAGCAGCACCGAACCGGGGCCCCCACCTACGCAGTATTTT
>TRBV19|NA|TRBJ2-4|few
CASSLRDIQYF
TGTGCCAGTAGCCTGAGGGACATTCAGTACTTC
>TRBV20-1|NA|TRBJ1-1|few
CSARDTNTEAFF
TGCAGTGCCCGGGACACGAACACTGAAGCTTTCTTT
>TRBV15|NA|TRBJ2-5|few
CATSRGRGESQETQYF
TGTGCCACCAGCAGAGGGCGAGGGGAAAGCCAAGAGACCCAGTACTTC
>TRBV12-3/TRBV12-4|NA|TRBJ2-2|NA
CASSDWGAPNTGELFF
TGTGCCAGCAGTGATTGGGGGGCCCCGAACACCGGGGAGCTGTTTTTT